These 18 T cell receptor beta chains share one sample of origin, sequenced in a study of T cell responses to AZD1222 COVID-19 vaccine (dated by TCRdb to the early 2020s). The method was the immunoSEQ multiplex PCR assay. The source is immuneACCESS, and TCRdb retained only in-frame sequences with V and J called. Part of the clones is not carried over; for the studies checked, unresolved V genes explain less than half of this, and the remainder is unexplained. The sample table lists about 150,000 clones, less than 95% of them with a count of one. The biggest ten clones account for roughly 6% of the sample. Per the publication, the time point label means: about 28 days (+/-7) after the second vaccine dose. The sample in question was peripheral blood, obtained 28 days after the second AZD1222 dose. These TCRs come from an adult who received the AZD1222 COVID-19 vaccine.

V usage is TRBV4-1 and J usage is TRBJ2-5, with D perhaps TRBD2 (7 bases). Germline V gene lookup returns CDR1 MGHRA and CDR2 YSYEKL. Between the trimmed V and J ends, which lost 0 bases and 3 bases, there was a span of 14 bases. The CDR3 contains 16 residues. The CDR3 coding sequence is TGCGCCAGCAGCCAAGATCGCGGGGGCGGGGAAGAGACCCAGTACTTC. This sequence encodes CASSQDRGGGEETQYF.

The rearrangement uses TRBV10-3 and TRBJ2-7; D remains ambiguous. The CDR3 is 12 amino acids. Trimming took off 6 bases at V and 5 bases at J, with 11 bases between the two ends. Germline CDR1 is ENHRY and CDR2 is SYGVKD. CDR3: CAIRGLSDEQYF. In DNA form, the CDR3 reads TGTGCCATCAGAGGGTTATCTGACGAGCAGTACTTC.

V and J are TRBV18 and TRBJ2-1; 8 bases match TRBD1. CDR1 KGHSH and CDR2 LQKENI come from the germline V gene. V shed 0 bases, J shed 9 bases, and the junction held 7 bases outside the gene matches. This CDR3 comprises 15 residues. The CDR3 reads CASSPPRTGKSEQFF. The CDR3 region has the DNA TGTGCCAGCTCACCACCGAGGACAGGGAAAAGTGAGCAGTTCTTC.

The V call is TRBV6-5, the J call TRBJ1-5; 7 bases align to TRBD1. There are 14 residues in the CDR3. V gave up 6 bases and J gave up 1 base; unmatched junction bases: 3. Germline V gene sequence: CDR1 MNHEY, CDR2 SVGAGI. CDR3 sequence reads: CASRPQGSNQPQHF. CDR3 nucleotide sequence: TGTGCCAGCAGGCCACAGGGGAGCAATCAGCCCCAGCATTTT.

J is TRBJ2-5 and V is TRBV6-5; 7 nucleotides line up with TRBD1. The CDR3 runs to 15 residues. The V segment lost 5 bases and the J segment 4 bases; nucleotides outside the gene matches: 10. The germline gives CDR1 MNHEY, CDR2 SVGAGI. The CDR3 nucleotides read TGTGCCAGCAGTCAGGGGGACGCAAGGGGAGAGACCCAGTACTTC. It codes for CASSQGDARGETQYF.

The rearrangement links TRBV10-3 to TRBJ1-2; 7 nucleotides line up with TRBD1. Germline V gene data show CDR1 as ENHRY and CDR2 as SYGVKD. The length of the CDR3 is 14 residues. V shed 7 bases, J shed 2 bases, and the junction held 7 bases outside the gene matches. CDR3 bases: TGTGCCATCACCCGGGACAGTCAAAACTATGGCTACACCTTC. This codes for CAITRDSQNYGYTF.

The V call is TRBV5-1, the J call TRBJ1-2; D unresolved. The V end lost 0 bases, the J end lost 1 base, and 7 bases lay between the germline ends. Germline assignment: CDR1 SGHRS and CDR2 YFSETQ. The CDR3 consists of 14 residues. CDR3 loop: CASSLDGNNYGYTF. DNA for the CDR3: TGCGCCAGCAGCTTGGACGGAAATAACTATGGCTACACCTTC. The whole variable domain, filled in from reference TRBV5-1 and TRBJ1-2, reads KAGVTQTPRYLIKTRGQQVTLSCSPISGHRSVSWYQQTPGQGLQFLFEYFSETQRNKGNFPGRFSGRQFSNSRSEMNVSTLELGDSALYLCASSLDGNNYGYTFGSGTRLTVV.

This clone was detected only once. The rearrangement links TRBV9 to TRBJ1-4, with D hard to call. This CDR3 spans 16 amino acids. Germline-derived CDR1 and CDR2 are SGDLS and YYNGEE. Trimming left V 0 bases short and J 1 base short, with 10 bases between. The CDR3 region has the DNA TGTGCCAGCAGCGTAGGTCTGCGGCTAACTAATGAAAAACTGTTTTTT. This codes for CASSVGLRLTNEKLFF.

The J gene is TRBJ2-1, the V gene TRBV28; 9 positions match TRBD1. The CDR3 spans 15 residues. The germline V gene has CDR1 MDHEN and CDR2 SYDVKM. V gave up 9 bases and J gave up 2 bases; unmatched junction bases: 8. CDR3 region: CASRTGTGTYNEQFF. The CDR3 DNA reads as TGTGCCAGTCGTACCGGGACAGGGACCTACAATGAGCAGTTCTTC.

In this sample, this clone turned up a few times. The CDR3 DNA is TGTGCCAGCAGCCCGGGACAGGGCAGGACCGACGGCTACGAGCAGTACTTC. It encodes CASSPGQGRTDGYEQYF. V usage is TRBV5-5 and J usage is TRBJ2-7, with 9 bases lining up with TRBD1. This CDR3 spans 17 amino acids. V gave up 4 bases and J gave up 3 bases; unmatched junction bases: 14. Per the germline V gene, CDR1 is SGHKS and CDR2 is YYEKEE (reference sequence).

The chain combines TRBV5-5 with TRBJ1-3, with D tentatively TRBD1 (6 bases). CDR1 is SGHKS and CDR2 is YYEKEE in the germline V gene (reference sequence). CDR3 length equals 17 residues. Trimming took off 0 bases at V and 2 bases at J, with 15 bases between the two ends. This CDR3 reads CASSLGVIRGTGNTIYF. The CDR3 region has the DNA TGTGCCAGCAGCTTGGGGGTGATTAGGGGGACTGGAAACACCATATATTTT.

The rearrangement links TRBV15 to TRBJ1-5; no definite D call. Between the trimmed V and J ends, which lost 0 bases and 2 bases, there was a span of 11 bases. The CDR3 is 16 amino acids. Germline V CDR1 and CDR2: LNHNV, YYDKDF (reference sequence). As DNA, the CDR3 is TGTGCCACCAGCAGAGAACGGGCTTTGGGCAATCAGCCCCAGCATTTT. Amino acid sequence: CATSRERALGNQPQHF.

The CDR3 DNA follows: TGTGCCAGCAGCTTGAACAGGGCCCTCCTTTCTTATACTAACTATGGCTACACCTTC. Encoded protein: CASSLNRALLSYTNYGYTF. This rearrangement joins TRBV7-6 to TRBJ1-2; possible D gene TRBD1, 6 bases. Trimming stripped 3 bases from V and 0 bases from J, with 23 bases between. CDR3 length: 19 amino acids. Per germline, CDR1 SGHVS and CDR2 FNYEAQ.

The rearrangement uses TRBV5-1 and TRBJ2-5, with 12 positions matching TRBD1. In germline, CDR1 is SGHRS, CDR2 YFSETQ. The CDR3 has 15 residues. V was pared by 4 bases and J by 5 bases, with 6 bases of the junction left unmatched. The CDR3 nucleotides read TGCGCCAGCAGCGCCGGGGGACAGGGGGCGGAGACCCAGTACTTC. It is translated as CASSAGGQGAETQYF.

The chain employs TRBV5-4 and TRBJ1-6; D is undetermined. Deletions cut 4 bases from V and 6 bases from J, with 23 bases between. Germline V gene sequence: CDR1 SGHNT, CDR2 YYREEE (reference sequence). This CDR3 spans 18 amino acids. The CDR3 DNA is TGTGCCAGCAGCCCCTTGGTTCCCGGGAGGCCTAGTAATTCACCCCTCCACTTT. Protein: CASSPLVPGRPSNSPLHF.

Only a few counts were recorded for this clone. This chain joins TRBV7-9 and TRBJ1-1, with 10 positions matching TRBD1. Per the germline V gene, CDR1 is SEHNR and CDR2 is FQNEAQ (reference sequence). Trimming removed 1 base from V and 5 bases from J; junction bases left unmatched: 7. CDR3 length equals 16 residues. Here the CDR3 DNA reads TGTGCCAGCAGCTTAGTAGGGCAGGGACAGGGGACTGAAGCTTTCTTT. This encodes CASSLVGQGQGTEAFF.

The J gene is TRBJ2-2, the V gene TRBV6-2 or TRBV6-3; a possible D gene is TRBD2 (5 bases). The germline V and J ends were trimmed by 4 bases and 5 bases, with 8 bases remaining between them. The CDR3 has 13 residues. Germline V CDR1 and CDR2: MNHEY, SVGEGT. As DNA, the CDR3 is TGTGCCAGCAGTTTACGGGATACCGGGGAGCTGTTTTTT. It codes for CASSLRDTGELFF.

The chain is built from TRBV7-2 and TRBJ2-5; D possibly corresponds to TRBD2 (5 bases). The V gene lost 5 bases and the J gene lost 5 bases, with 24 bases spanning the gap. The germline V gene encodes CDR1 SGHTA and CDR2 FQGNSA. CDR3 size: 17 residues. CDR3 bases: TGTGCCAGCAGCCCCCACGCGGGCCTCCAGAGTATGGAGACCCAGTACTTC. Its translation: CASSPHAGLQSMETQYF.